These 6 T cell receptor beta chains share one sample of origin, sequenced in a study of T cell repertoires in cytomegalovirus infection. MiXCR, applied by TCRdb to the reads, yields one record per CDR3 protein. The table shows some 68,000 distinct CDR3 sequences, with approximately 22% occurring only once. Antigens for these TCRs are unknown. The sample consisted of PBMCs, sequenced either directly or after in vitro stimulation (not recorded which). The receptors were gathered from a human donor in good health (CMV status not recorded). Some clones in this sample may be carry-over from other donors' samples.

The chain's CDR3 is CASLTPSGPQETQYF. CDR3 DNA sequence: TGTGCCAGCCTCACGCCTAGCGGACCTCAAGAGACCCAGTACTTC. V is TRBV28 and J is TRBJ2-5, with TRBD2 identical over 7 bases. The CDR3 is 15 amino acids. J gave up 2 bases and V 8 bases, and 11 bases lay outside the gene matches. Germline loops: CDR1 MDHEN, CDR2 SYDVKM.

The chain is built from TRBV4-3 and TRBJ1-1; D gene uncertain. V gave up 1 base and J gave up 8 bases, with 5 bases separating them. The germline CDR1 and CDR2 sequences are LGHNA and YSLEER. CDR3 size: 11 residues. CDR3 DNA: TGCGCCAGCAGCCAAGGGAGGGAAGCTTTCTTT. Translated, it gives CASSQGREAFF.

This clonotype was found a few times. The gene calls are TRBV29-1 and TRBJ1-1; the D is unclear. Trimming cost V 7 bases and J 0 bases, with 6 bases left between them. The V gene's germline CDR1 is SQVTM and CDR2 ANQGSEA. The CDR3 is 11 residues long. In DNA, the CDR3 is TGCAGCGGACGGTTGAACACTGAAGCTTTCTTT. This encodes CSGRLNTEAFF.

The chain combines TRBV7-2 with TRBJ2-3, with 7 positions matching TRBD2. Trimming removed 5 bases from V and 3 bases from J; junction bases left unmatched: 17. The CDR3 has 18 amino acids. CDR1 is SGHTA and CDR2 is FQGNSA in the germline V gene. The CDR3 here is CASSPRGVGDLVTDTQYF. Written as DNA, the CDR3 is TGTGCCAGCAGCCCCCGGGGGGTAGGGGACTTGGTAACAGATACGCAGTATTTT.

The chain links TRBV18 to TRBJ2-5; D is possibly TRBD1 or TRBD2 (5 bases each). CDR1 KGHSH and CDR2 LQKENI come from the germline V gene. This CDR3 is built from 14 residues. V lost 4 bases, J lost 1 base, and 10 bases lay in between. CDR3 residues: CASSRSGAQETQYF. CDR3 nucleotides: TGTGCCAGCTCACGATCCGGGGCCCAAGAGACCCAGTACTTC.

This clonotype was found many times. The chain joins TRBV12-3 or TRBV12-4 to TRBJ1-5; no clear D. This CDR3 has 14 residues. Trimming stripped 9 bases from V and 0 bases from J, with 12 bases between. Written as DNA, the CDR3 is TGTGCCAGTTCCGCGGGTTATAGCAATCAGCCCCAGCATTTT. Its protein is CASSAGYSNQPQHF.